This TCR beta chain came from a study of blood T cells in healthy people across ages. Findings of the study overall: In long-lived donors, naive CD4+ cell counts and diversity exceeded those of aged donors.

PCR was performed a second time for about 7 to 12 cycles using a sample-barcoded 5' primer and a J-beta primer mix. TCRdb reanalysed the 5' RACE reads using MiXCR and keeps one entry per CDR3 protein. The sample includes hundreds of thousands of distinct CDR3 sequences, about 54% seen only once; the top ten take 30% to 45%. Per the germline V gene, CDR1 is MNHEY and CDR2 is SMNVEV (reference sequence). This CDR3 has 14 amino acids. V dropped 6 bases and J dropped 4 bases, with 15 bases sitting between them. This clonotype appeared once. The antigen is not known. This receptor was obtained from a man in his 60s in good health. J is TRBJ1-1 and V is TRBV27; a weak D match, TRBD1 (6 bases). The material sequenced was blood. CDR3 sequence reads: CASRGGQGFTEAFF. The CDR3 nucleotides read TGTGCCAGCAGGGGTGGGCAGGGGTTCACTGAAGCTTTCTTT.